This T cell receptor (beta chain) is from a study of blood T cell repertoires in COVID-19. TCRdb's copy holds only in-frame clones and misses some; the assay was immunoSEQ multiplex PCR. This table has roughly 140,000 clones, 65% to 90% appearing once. With 5 bases removed from V and 6 bases from J, the gap between germline ends came to 10 bases. This CDR3 region has 13 residues. Germline CDR1 is KGHDR and CDR2 is SFDVKD. This receptor was taken from a man between 65 and 85 years old with acute or convalescent COVID-19. What was sequenced was peripheral blood. This chain uses TRBV24-1 with TRBJ1-5, with a tentative D call TRBD1 (5 bases). CDR3 nucleotide sequence: TGTGCCACCAGTGTCGACAGCCGTCAGCCCCAGCATTTT. It codes for CATSVDSRQPQHF.